These 28 T cell receptor beta chains share one sample of origin, sequenced in a study of CD8 T cells in Susac syndrome. An amount of RNA that ranged from 0.5 to 1 ug was reverse transcribed with random hexamers. TCRdb independently ran MiXCR on the immunoSEQ multiplex PCR reads; one entry per CDR3 protein. The table lists around 180,000 distinct CDR3 sequences, around 96% of them singletons, with around 0.16% in the top ten. Source material: CD8+ T cells from PBMCs. These receptors came from a human donor with multiple sclerosis.

This chain joins TRBV29-1 and TRBJ1-2; D perhaps matches TRBD1 (5 bases). CDR1 and CDR2 from the germline V gene are SQVTM and ANQGSEA. This CDR3 is 14 amino acids long. V lost 4 bases and J lost 8, with 20 bases in between. The CDR3 DNA sequence: TGCAGCGTTGGCTCAGGGAGGGAAGTAAACGGCTACACCTTC. Protein sequence: CSVGSGREVNGYTF.

The rearrangement uses TRBV29-1 and TRBJ1-2; D is unclear. The CDR3 runs to 13 residues. V was trimmed by 4 bases and J by 0 bases, leaving 9 bases between them. The germline V gene encodes CDR1 SQVTM and CDR2 ANQGSEA. The chain's CDR3 is CSVVLTANYGYTF. CDR3 DNA sequence: TGCAGCGTTGTTTTGACGGCTAACTATGGCTACACCTTC. The entire variable domain, with the rest obtained from reference TRBV29-1 and TRBJ1-2, is as follows: SAVISQKPSRDICQRGTSLTIQCQVDSQVTMMFWYRQQPGQSLTLIATANQGSEATYESGFVIDKFPISRPNLTFSTLTVSNMSPEDSSIYLCSVVLTANYGYTFGSGTRLTVV.

The CDR3 is CASSQCNGGYGYTF. The CDR3 DNA reads TGCGCCAGCAGTCAATGTAACGGTGGTTATGGCTACACCTTC. The V call is TRBV23-1, the J call TRBJ1-2; D unclear. TRBV23-1 is recorded as an ORF, its role being uncertain. The CDR3 covers 14 residues. V lost 1 base to trimming and J lost 5 bases, with 11 bases between them.

V gene TRBV7-9 combines with J gene TRBJ2-7; TRBD1 is a possible D gene (5 bases). V lost 2 bases to trimming and J lost 5 bases, with 10 bases between them. This CDR3 is 13 amino acids long. Per germline, CDR1 SEHNR and CDR2 FQNEAQ (reference sequence). The CDR3 is CASSLTTGHEQYF. In DNA form, the CDR3 reads TGTGCCAGCAGCTTAACCACAGGTCACGAGCAGTACTTC.

This chain connects TRBV4-1 to TRBJ2-7, with 7 bases that match TRBD2. Germline V gene sequence: CDR1 MGHRA, CDR2 YSYEKL. The CDR3 spans 14 residues. V gave up 3 bases and J gave up 4 bases; unmatched junction bases: 6. CDR3 residues: CASSHTAGSYEQYF. In DNA form, the CDR3 reads TGCGCCAGCAGCCATACAGCGGGGAGTTACGAGCAGTACTTC.

The rearrangement uses TRBV29-1 and TRBJ2-5; TRBD1 agrees at 8 bases. The CDR3 is 14 residues long. After removal of 5 bases from V and 4 bases from J, the junction contained 9 bases not matched to a gene. Germline CDR1 reads SQVTM; CDR2 reads ANQGSEA. The DNA for the CDR3 is TGCAGCGTTCCAGACAGGGGTGGTTTAGAGACCCAGTACTTC. Its protein product is CSVPDRGGLETQYF.

This clonotype was counted once. This chain links TRBV2 with TRBJ2-1; TRBD2 aligns across 8 bases. Trimming cost V 9 bases and J 15 bases; bases outside gene matches: 7. Per germline, CDR1 SNHLY and CDR2 FYNNEI. This CDR3 has 10 residues. The DNA for the CDR3 is TGTGCCAGTAGCGGGATGGGGATGTTCTTC. Its protein is CASSGMGMFF.

The chain links TRBV6-5 to TRBJ1-2, with D unclear. The CDR3 is made up of 13 amino acids. V lost 6 bases and J 8 bases, leaving 16 bases between the germline ends. Germline V CDR1 and CDR2: MNHEY, SVGAGI. Written as DNA, the CDR3 is TGTGCCAGCAGCGGACCAGGCTCCCGGGGCTACACCTTC. Its translation is CASSGPGSRGYTF.

This clonotype was recorded only once. The chain employs TRBV2 and TRBJ2-4, with TRBD2 matching over 8 bases. The CDR3 is 15 amino acids. Germline V gives CDR1 SNHLY, CDR2 FYNNEI. Trimming took 4 bases from V and 8 from J; bases not matched to a gene: 10. CDR3 loop: CASSVAGGKVDIQYF. DNA of the CDR3: TGTGCCAGCAGTGTGGCGGGGGGAAAAGTCGACATTCAGTACTTC.

The V and J genes are TRBV11-2 and TRBJ2-7, with TRBD1 identical over 7 bases. The CDR3 runs to 15 residues. The V gene end was trimmed by 2 bases and the J gene end by 3 bases; junction bases not matched to a gene: 7. CDR1 is SGHAT and CDR2 is FQNNGV in the germline V gene. Here the CDR3 DNA reads TGTGCCAGCAGCTTATCGACAGGGTCCGGCTACGAGCAGTACTTC. It encodes CASSLSTGSGYEQYF.

This chain connects TRBV4-1 to TRBJ2-7; maybe TRBD1 (5 bases). The V gene lost 0 bases and the J gene lost 9 bases, with 18 bases spanning the gap. Germline lookup yields CDR1 MGHRA and CDR2 YSYEKL. This CDR3 region has 15 residues. CDR3 sequence: CASSQDRSVSQGQYF. CDR3 DNA: TGCGCCAGCAGCCAAGATCGGTCCGTATCTCAGGGGCAGTACTTC.

The chain joins TRBV13 to TRBJ2-4; D tentatively fits TRBD1 or TRBD2 (5 bases each). Trimming shortened V by 3 bases and J by 8 bases, and 11 bases separated the two germline ends. Germline-derived CDR1 and CDR2 are PRHDT and FYEKMQ (reference sequence). The CDR3 length is 13 residues. The CDR3 region is CASSLSMGDIQYF. DNA for the CDR3: TGTGCCAGCAGCTTGTCGATGGGGGACATTCAGTACTTC.

This chain links TRBV7-9 with TRBJ2-7; D is ambiguous. Germline V gene lookup returns CDR1 SEHNR and CDR2 FQNEAQ (reference sequence). This CDR3 spans 13 amino acids. V gave up 5 bases and J gave up 0 bases, with 8 bases separating them. In nucleotides, the CDR3 is TGTGCCAGCAGCCCCTATAGCTCCTACGAGCAGTACTTC. Amino acids: CASSPYSSYEQYF. Based on the CDR3 plus reference TRBV7-9 and TRBJ2-7, the full variable domain is DTGVSQNPRHKITKRGQNVTFRCDPISEHNRLYWYRQTLGQGPEFLTYFQNEAQLEKSRLLSDRFSAERPKGSFSTLEIQRTEQGDSAMYLCASSPYSSYEQYFGPGTRLTVT.

The gene calls are TRBV28 and TRBJ2-7, with 9 bases matching TRBD2. The CDR3 is 14 residues long. After removal of 7 bases from V and 5 bases from J, the junction contained 9 bases not matched to a gene. CDR1 and CDR2 from the germline V gene are MDHEN and SYDVKM. The CDR3 reads CASIYSGSVHEQYF. CDR3 bases: TGTGCCAGCATATATAGCGGGAGTGTCCACGAGCAGTACTTC.

The gene calls are TRBV6-2 or TRBV6-3 and TRBJ2-5; tentative D call: TRBD2 (6 bases). The CDR3 length is 13 residues. Germline CDR1 reads MNHEY; CDR2 reads SVGEGT. Deletions cut 7 bases from V and 5 bases from J, with 14 bases between. CDR3 bases: TGTGCCAGCACCCTCGGAGGGAGCGAGACCCAGTACTTC. This codes for CASTLGGSETQYF.

The CDR3 loop reads CASSPATTSEAFF. The CDR3 DNA reads TGTGCCAGCAGCCCCGCAACAACTTCCGAAGCTTTCTTT. V gene TRBV5-6 combines with J gene TRBJ1-1; unclear D gene. Trimming shortened V by 4 bases and J by 8 bases, and 15 bases separated the two germline ends. Germline V gene data show CDR1 as SGHDT and CDR2 as YYEEEE. The CDR3 loop spans 13 amino acids.

The gene calls are TRBV14 and TRBJ2-1; the D is unclear. Trimming removed 1 base from V and 5 bases from J, with 12 bases in between. In germline, CDR1 is SGHDN, CDR2 FVKESK. The CDR3 is 15 amino acids. In DNA, the CDR3 is TGTGCCAGCAGCCAAGGAGAGACAAACGACAATGAGCAGTTCTTC. Translating it yields CASSQGETNDNEQFF.

The chain uses TRBV2 and TRBJ2-1; TRBD2 agrees at 11 bases. CDR1 SNHLY and CDR2 FYNNEI come from the germline V gene. After removal of 6 bases from V and 10 bases from J, the junction contained 5 bases not matched to a gene. The length of the CDR3 is 13 residues. The chain's CDR3 is CASRSGLAEEQFF. The DNA for the CDR3 is TGTGCCAGCAGATCGGGACTAGCGGAAGAGCAGTTCTTC.

The chain links TRBV6-1 to TRBJ2-1; D is unclear. Germline CDR1 and CDR2: MNHNS and SASEGT. Trimming took off 1 base at V and 5 bases at J, with 9 bases between the two ends. The CDR3 is 14 residues long. The CDR3 DNA reads TGTGCCAGCAGTGAAGGCAGAGTCCACAATGAGCAGTTCTTC. Translation: CASSEGRVHNEQFF.

The chain employs TRBV27 and TRBJ2-7, with unresolved D. Germline CDR1 is MNHEY and CDR2 is SMNVEV (reference sequence). Trimming took 5 bases from V and 3 from J, leaving 11 bases between them. The CDR3 runs 13 residues. The DNA of the CDR3 is TGTGCCAGCAGTCCTCAGGATAGCTACGAGCAGTACTTC. Protein: CASSPQDSYEQYF.

This sequence joins TRBV29-1 and TRBJ2-5; D unresolved. The germline CDR1 and CDR2 sequences are SQVTM and ANQGSEA. V was cut by 6 bases and J by 1 base, with 9 bases left in between. The CDR3 extends over 12 amino acids. Written as DNA, the CDR3 is TGCAGCGTGCTGACGCCCCAAGAGACCCAGTACTTC. This codes for CSVLTPQETQYF.

The chain uses TRBV12-3 or TRBV12-4 and TRBJ2-1; D call uncertain. The CDR3 is made up of 14 amino acids. V lost 3 bases and J lost 3, with 9 bases in between. CDR3 in DNA: TGTGCCAGCAGTTTGGGCACTCACTACAATGAGCAGTTCTTC. Translation gives CASSLGTHYNEQFF.

CDR3 region: CASSPGTGAYYGYTF. The CDR3 DNA reads TGTGCCAGCAGTCCCGGGACGGGGGCTTACTATGGCTACACCTTC. The chain links TRBV27 to TRBJ1-2; D is possibly TRBD1 (6 bases). The CDR3 has 15 residues. The V gene lost 5 bases and the J gene lost 3 bases, with 16 bases spanning the gap. The germline gives CDR1 MNHEY, CDR2 SMNVEV (reference sequence).

The chain has TRBV7-3 and TRBJ2-5; 9 bases are a match to TRBD2. Germline loops: CDR1 SGHTA, CDR2 FQGTGA. With 2 bases clipped from V and 5 bases from J, the junction kept 3 bases outside the gene matches. The CDR3 is 14 amino acids. The CDR3 is CASSLAGGTETQYF. The CDR3 bases are TGTGCCAGCAGCTTAGCGGGGGGGACCGAGACCCAGTACTTC.

This clonotype was seen only a few times. CDR3 nucleotide sequence: TGTGCCAGCAGCGGAAGACGACTAACCCTCGTGGGTGAGCAGTTCTTC. The encoded protein is CASSGRRLTLVGEQFF. The chain combines TRBV9 with TRBJ2-1, with D perhaps matching TRBD2 (5 bases). The V and J ends lost 3 bases and 9 bases respectively, with 22 bases between them. There are 16 residues in the CDR3. The germline gives CDR1 SGDLS, CDR2 YYNGEE.

J is TRBJ1-1 and V is TRBV12-3 or TRBV12-4; D call uncertain. Trimming removed 2 bases from V and 7 bases from J, with 14 bases in between. The CDR3 totals 14 residues. The CDR3 coding sequence is TGTGCCAGCAGTTTACCGGGAGCCCTACGTGAAGCTTTCTTT. Residues: CASSLPGALREAFF.

The chain links TRBV2 to TRBJ2-7; D uncertain. V gave up 10 bases and J gave up 0 bases, with 10 bases separating them. The CDR3 runs to 12 residues. In germline, CDR1 is SNHLY, CDR2 FYNNEI. In nucleotides, the CDR3 is TGTGCCACCCAGTCCACCTCCTACGAGCAGTACTTC. Amino acids: CATQSTSYEQYF.

The V gene is TRBV30, the J gene TRBJ2-5; D gene ambiguous. The germline V gene encodes CDR1 GTSNPN and CDR2 SVGIG (reference sequence). V gave up 2 bases and J gave up 2 bases, with 12 bases separating them. This CDR3 contains 14 residues. The CDR3 DNA reads TGTGCCTGGAGTCCAATTATAATTCAAGAGACCCAGTACTTC. Translating it yields CAWSPIIIQETQYF.